Described below is a single TCR beta chain sequence and its context. Sample-barcoded 5' priming and a J-beta primer mix drove a second PCR of 7 to 11 cycles. MiXCR was run by TCRdb on the 5' RACE reads, yielding one entry per CDR3 protein. Seen here are approximately 1.5 million distinct CDR3 sequences, around 36% observed once, and the top ten hold 11%. This sample was taken from a study of blood T cells in healthy people across ages. Trimming left V 3 bases short and J 8 bases short, with 10 bases between. Germline assignment: CDR1 SGHTA and CDR2 FQGNSA. The CDR3 sequence is 12 residues long. The chain employs TRBV7-2 and TRBJ1-1, with D maybe TRBD1 (5 bases). The sample comprised blood. This receptor was identified in a woman aged 30 to 39 in good health. This CDR3 is CASSFGTEEAFF. The CDR3 DNA follows: TGTGCCAGCAGCTTCGGGACCGAAGAAGCTTTCTTT.